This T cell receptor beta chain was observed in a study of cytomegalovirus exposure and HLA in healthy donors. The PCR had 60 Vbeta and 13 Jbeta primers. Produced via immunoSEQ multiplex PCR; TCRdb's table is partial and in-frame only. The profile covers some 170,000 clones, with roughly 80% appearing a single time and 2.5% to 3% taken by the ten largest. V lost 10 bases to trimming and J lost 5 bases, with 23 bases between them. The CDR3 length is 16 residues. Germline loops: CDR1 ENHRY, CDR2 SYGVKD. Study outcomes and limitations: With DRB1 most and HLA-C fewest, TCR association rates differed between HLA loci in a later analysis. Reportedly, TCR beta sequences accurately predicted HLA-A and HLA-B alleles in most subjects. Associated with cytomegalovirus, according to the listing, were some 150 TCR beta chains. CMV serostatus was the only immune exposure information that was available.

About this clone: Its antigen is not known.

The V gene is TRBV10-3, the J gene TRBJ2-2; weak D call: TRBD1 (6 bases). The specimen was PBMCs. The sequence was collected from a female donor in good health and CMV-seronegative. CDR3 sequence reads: CATKEQGQGKTGELFF. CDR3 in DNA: TGTGCCACAAAAGAGCAGGGGCAGGGGAAGACCGGGGAGCTGTTTTTT.